This TCR beta chain derives from a study of T cells in Graves' hyperthyroidism and ophthalmopathy. Germline assignment: CDR1 SGHTA and CDR2 FQGTGA. V shed 1 base and J shed 1 base, with 19 bases lying between them. This CDR3 contains 18 residues. Many counts were recorded for this clonotype. RNA transcripts gave rise to amplified TCR beta CDR3 regions. HTBI primers were used for first-round RT-PCR of the TCR CDR3. TCRdb called the multiplex PCR reads again in MiXCR, with one record for every CDR3 protein. The sample contains about 480,000 distinct CDR3 sequences, roughly a quarter of which appear only once.

The sample was blood. The sequence derives from a woman aged 25-40 years with Graves' ophthalmopathy. This chain links TRBV7-3 with TRBJ1-2, with D possibly matching TRBD1 (5 bases). In nucleotides, the CDR3 is TGTGCCAGCAGCTTAAGGGGGTCCCGGGAAACGCTTAACTATGGCTACACCTTC. It yields the protein CASSLRGSRETLNYGYTF.